This T cell receptor beta chain was observed in a study of regulatory T cells in long-lasting Graves disease. In building TCR beta libraries, iRepertoire HTBI primers were used together with Arm-PCR of CDR3 regions. In the source study's methods: Sample data revealed under 75 TRBV and 11 to 15 TRBJ segments. TCRdb independently ran MiXCR on the multiplex PCR reads; one entry per CDR3 protein. The V and J calls shown here were made by TCRdb, not taken from the authors' results. The sample carries 300,000 to 400,000 distinct CDR3 sequences, about a sixth recorded once. The germline CDR1 and CDR2 sequences are MNHNS and SASEGT. V gave up 7 bases and J gave up 4 bases, with 8 bases separating them. The CDR3 extends over 11 amino acids. This clonotype was counted ten times or more. No antigen is known for it. Time point meaning: newly diagnosed GD, antithyroid drugs for less than 3 months. From RNA extracted from PBMCs, the TCR library was made.

General observations from the study: Repertoires from persistent disease leaned toward TRBV28, TRBJ1-2 and TRBJ2-5.

These records were also assigned to another study, of T cells in Graves' hyperthyroidism and ophthalmopathy. That study adds: A set of HTBI primers served as the primers for a first-round RT-PCR of the TCR CDR3. Within blood appeared most thyroid clonotypes that had expanded above 0.001.

The chain uses TRBV6-1 and TRBJ2-7, with D perhaps matching TRBD1 or TRBD2 (5 bases each). The clonotype comes from a man in his forties or fifties with Graves disease. The specimen comprised peripheral blood mononuclear cells (PBMCs), sampled at new diagnosis, from a patient treated with antithyroid drugs. The CDR3 protein is CASKWGYEQYF. As DNA, the CDR3 is TGTGCCAGCAAGTGGGGGTACGAGCAGTACTTC.